This is a list of T cell receptor beta chains from one sample in a study of CD8 T cells in Susac syndrome. TCRdb redid the calling of the immunoSEQ multiplex PCR reads with MiXCR, one entry per CDR3 protein. The data show roughly 180,000 distinct CDR3 sequences, roughly 94% seen once. The sequenced sample was CD4+ T cells from PBMCs. The receptors originated from a human donor in good health. The CDR3 runs from the conserved cysteine through the conserved F or W. D genes are given only for firm matches. Where a row states a size, it is once, few, many or the class of an expanded clone; other rows omit it.

TRBV12-3/TRBV12-4,TRBJ2-7,NA,TRBD1,TGTGCCAGCAGGCCAAACCCAGGGACAGCAAGCTCCTACGAGCAGTACTTC,CASRPNPGTASSYEQYF
TRBV24-1,TRBJ2-5,NA,TRBD1,TGTGCCACCAGTGATTGGGACAGTGCAGAGACCCAGTACTTC,CATSDWDSAETQYF
TRBV29-1,TRBJ1-2,NA,TRBD1,TGCAGCGTGACCAACAGGGGGATCGGCGGCTACACCTTC,CSVTNRGIGGYTF
TRBV12-3/TRBV12-4,TRBJ2-2,NA,TRBD2,TGTGCCAGCAGTTTAGGACTAGCGGGCACCGGGGAGCTGTTTTTT,CASSLGLAGTGELFF
TRBV7-3,TRBJ2-1,NA,NA,TGTGCCAGCAGCTTAAGACCGGTCAATGAGCAGTTCTTC,CASSLRPVNEQFF
TRBV20-1,TRBJ2-3,NA,NA,TGCAGTGCTAGAGTGCTTCCCAGGGTTCCAGATACGCAGTATTTT,CSARVLPRVPDTQYF
TRBV3-1,TRBJ2-7,NA,NA,TGTGCCAGCAGCCGCCCCGGGTCCTCCTACGAGCAGTACTTC,CASSRPGSSYEQYF
TRBV15,TRBJ2-5,NA,NA,TGTGCCACCAGCAGACAGGGGGGCAACCAAGAGACCCAGTACTTC,CATSRQGGNQETQYF
TRBV12-3/TRBV12-4,TRBJ2-1,NA,NA,TGTGCCAGCAGTTTTGTACTTGGACTATACAATGAGCAGTTCTTC,CASSFVLGLYNEQFF
TRBV20-1,TRBJ2-6,NA,NA,TGCAGTGCTAGGGACACCACTGGGGCCAACGTCCTGACTTTC,CSARDTTGANVLTF
TRBV6-6,TRBJ2-2,NA,TRBD2,TGTGCCAGCAGAAAAGGACTAGCGGGAGCGGGCGGGGAGCTGTTTTTT,CASRKGLAGAGGELFF
TRBV20-1,TRBJ2-5,NA,NA,TGCAGTGCGGAGGATGTTAGCCAAGAGACCCAGTACTTC,CSAEDVSQETQYF
TRBV29-1,TRBJ1-1,NA,NA,TGCAGCGCCCTTCAGGGTATGAACACTGAAGCTTTCTTT,CSALQGMNTEAFF
TRBV30,TRBJ2-3,NA,NA,TGTGCCCAGAGTACCGGGCATCAACCAGATACGCAGTATTTT,CAQSTGHQPDTQYF
TRBV30,TRBJ1-4,NA,TRBD1,TGTGCCTGGGGGGACAGGGAAAAACTGTTTTTT,CAWGDREKLFF
TRBV2,TRBJ1-1,NA,NA,TGTGCCAGCAGCTCGGCAGGGCAAATCACTGAAGCTTTCTTT,CASSSAGQITEAFF
TRBV30,TRBJ2-5,NA,TRBD1,TGTGCCTGGAGTGTACAGGGGAGCCAAGAGACCCAGTACTTC,CAWSVQGSQETQYF
TRBV7-9,TRBJ2-3,NA,TRBD1,TGTGCCAGCAGCCCGGGACAGGGGAACACAGATACGCAGTATTTT,CASSPGQGNTDTQYF
TRBV28,TRBJ2-1,NA,TRBD1,TGTGCCAGCAGTTTACCCGGACAGGGTCTGGGCAATGAGCAGTTCTTC,CASSLPGQGLGNEQFF
TRBV12-3/TRBV12-4,TRBJ1-1,once,NA,TGTGCCAGCACCTGGCGGGGGTTGGCGAACACTGAAGCTTTCTTT,CASTWRGLANTEAFF
TRBV29-1,TRBJ2-5,few,TRBD1,TGCAGCGGACGGACAGGGGGGCAAGAGACCCAGTACTTC,CSGRTGGQETQYF
TRBV7-9,TRBJ1-1,NA,NA,TGTGCCAGCAGCTTGGGAAGGGAAAGTTCTGAAGCTTTCTTT,CASSLGRESSEAFF
TRBV6-2/TRBV6-3,TRBJ2-4,NA,NA,TGTGCCAGCAGTGGCGCGCAGATTCAGTACTTC,CASSGAQIQYF
TRBV30,TRBJ1-5,NA,TRBD1,TGTGCCTGGAGTGTGGGCAGGGGGCAATATCAGCCCCAGCATTTT,CAWSVGRGQYQPQHF
TRBV30,TRBJ1-5,NA,TRBD1,TGTGCCTGGACCGGGACAGGGGGCAATCAGCCCCAGCATTTT,CAWTGTGGNQPQHF
TRBV20-1,TRBJ2-1,NA,TRBD2,TGCAGTACCCATGGGCAGGTTGTAGCGGGAGGTGGTGAGCAGTTCTTC,CSTHGQVVAGGGEQFF